This T cell receptor beta chain was profiled in a study of blood T cell repertoires in COVID-19 (dated by TCRdb to about 2020). Notes on the research overall: Samples from collaborators originated in the United States, Italy and Spain and spanned both the acute and convalescent phases of COVID-19. A de-identified subject ID, COVID-19 status, age in years and sex were almost always included in the sample metadata. The repertoires were released in a freely available public database intended as a resource for research on the immune response to SARS-CoV-2. The samples were drawn from the first 160 participants of the ongoing ImmuneRACE study and from 1,254 subjects provided by 6 global collaborators. The prospective study material was composed of cDNA or gDNA derived from T cells, B-cell-depleted T cells, or PBMCs. Subjects who had been exposed to COVID-19, were actively infected with it, or had recovered from it provided the deeply sampled blood TCRbeta repertoires that made up the dataset. Where HLA class I and class II types were available, the types were taken from metadata supplied by the sample provider, not from assay-based typing.

The research as a whole found: Clinical and demographic metadata were provided uncurated, with the amount varying by source and participant.

The immunoSEQ Assay, a bias-controlled multiplex PCR, was used to amplify TCRbeta CDR3 regions from genomic DNA. As for how the authors treated the data: Within the assay, amplification of reference gene primers was used to estimate how many nucleated cells each sample contained. To quantify the absolute abundance of each unique TCRbeta CDR3 rearrangement, sequence reads were collapsed and filtered. For each sample, productive Simpson clonality was calculated as the square root of Simpson's diversity index across productive rearrangements. Held by TCRdb, this immuneACCESS table contains in-frame sequences only and omits some clones. Under half of the omission traces to an unresolved V gene where checked; the cause of the rest is unknown. The V and J calls and clone size are taken from that table; D and trimming were inferred from the DNA. For this sample the table gives about 140,000 clones, of which around 89% were detected only once. The ten top clones hold roughly 2.5% of the sample.

In the case of this clone: Its specific antigen is unknown. No base quality information exists; no much larger clone differs at one position.

One collaborating source in Seattle enrolled patients during active infection and followed them longitudinally through the course of disease. Collaborating institutions collected whole blood in K2EDTA tubes following their own protocols. For TCRbeta analysis, collaborators shipped samples as frozen whole blood, isolated PBMCs, or DNA extracted from either of those sample types. The cysteine opens and the phenylalanine closes a CDR3 of 15 amino acids. The retained sequence is limited to the CDR3, 45 bases, with the frame set at the first base. CDR1 is given as LNHDA and CDR2 as SQIVND, both from the germline V gene (reference sequence). V trim: 5 bases; J trim: 0 bases; unmatched bases: 6.

The receptor was derived from a human donor with COVID-19, enrolled during active disease. The donor label of this sample is uncertain. The chain uses TRBV19 and TRBJ1-2, with 7 central nucleotides matching TRBD1. Specimen: peripheral blood. The DNA sequence reads TGTGCCAGTAGTCTCGGGACAGAGGCTAACTATGGCTACACCTTC. This sequence encodes CASSLGTEANYGYTF.